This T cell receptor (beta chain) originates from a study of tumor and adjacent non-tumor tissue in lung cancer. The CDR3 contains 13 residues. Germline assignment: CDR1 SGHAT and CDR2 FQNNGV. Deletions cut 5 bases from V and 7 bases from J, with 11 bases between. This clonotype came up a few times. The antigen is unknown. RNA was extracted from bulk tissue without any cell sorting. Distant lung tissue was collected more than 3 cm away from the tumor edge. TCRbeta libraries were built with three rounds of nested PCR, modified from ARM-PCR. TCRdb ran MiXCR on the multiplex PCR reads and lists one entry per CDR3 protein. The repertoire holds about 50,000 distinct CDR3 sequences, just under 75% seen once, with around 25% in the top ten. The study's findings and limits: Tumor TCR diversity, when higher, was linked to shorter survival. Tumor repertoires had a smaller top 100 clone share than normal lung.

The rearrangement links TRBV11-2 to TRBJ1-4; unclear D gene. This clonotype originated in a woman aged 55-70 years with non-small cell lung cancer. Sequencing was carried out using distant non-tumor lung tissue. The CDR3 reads CASSRREAEKLFF. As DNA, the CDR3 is TGTGCCAGCAGCCGGCGGGAAGCTGAAAAACTGTTTTTT.